A single T cell receptor (beta chain) is shown here with its context. Its matching antigen is unknown. The data were taken from a study of OX40 agonist ivuxolimab in advanced cancers. The table came from immunoSEQ multiplex PCR; TCRdb's copy has only in-frame clones and leaves some out. The data contain under 85,000 clones, around 80% of them singletons. From germline, CDR1 is SGHTA and CDR2 FQGNSA. Between the trimmed V and J ends, which lost 5 bases and 1 base, there was a span of 20 bases. This CDR3 spans 17 amino acids. Whole-study results and caveats: The mean number of expanded clones was higher in CD8+ T cells than in CD4+.

Sequenced here: CD4+ or CD8+ T cells sorted from blood, sampled in a trial of the OX40 agonist ivuxolimab. This clonotype was sampled from an adult with an advanced solid tumor such as melanoma, head and neck, liver or kidney cancer. The chain combines TRBV7-2 with TRBJ1-2; D is perhaps TRBD1 (5 bases). The CDR3 spells CASSRIPGGLINYGYTF. For the CDR3, the DNA is TGTGCCAGCAGCCGTATCCCCGGGGGTTTGATTAACTATGGCTACACCTTC.